Each of the 3 T cell receptor beta chains below was sequenced from the same sample in a study of cytomegalovirus exposure and HLA in healthy donors. Only in-frame clones appear in the TCRdb table, and some are missing; sequencing was by immunoSEQ multiplex PCR. The table shows tens of thousands of clones, with roughly 91% occurring only once. Input material: PBMCs. These receptors came from a man younger than 40 in good health and CMV-seronegative.

This rearrangement joins TRBV7-8 to TRBJ1-1, with D perhaps matching TRBD1 (6 bases). CDR3 length: 14 residues. Trimming left V 6 bases short and J 0 bases short, with 11 bases between. Germline V CDR1 and CDR2: SGHVS, FQNEAQ. CDR3 DNA: TGTGCCAGCAGTTTGGGACACCTGAACACTGAAGCTTTCTTT. The encoded protein is CASSLGHLNTEAFF.

This clone was recorded once. This chain connects TRBV7-2 to TRBJ2-7; D might be TRBD2 (5 bases). The CDR3 extends over 18 amino acids. The V gene lost 5 bases and the J gene lost 6 bases, with 29 bases spanning the gap. Germline CDR1 reads SGHTA; CDR2 reads FQGNSA. The CDR3 sequence: CASSHPNKRAATFGEQYF. DNA for the CDR3: TGTGCCAGCAGCCACCCCAACAAGAGGGCAGCTACCTTCGGCGAGCAGTACTTC.

The chain uses TRBV6-1 and TRBJ2-1, with D possibly TRBD1 on 5 matching bases. This CDR3 has 13 amino acids. Germline CDR1 reads MNHNS; CDR2 reads SASEGT. The V and J ends lost 2 bases and 8 bases respectively, with 10 bases between them. CDR3 DNA sequence: TGTGCCAGCAGTGAATATGTCAGGGATGAGCAGTTCTTC. Translating it yields CASSEYVRDEQFF.